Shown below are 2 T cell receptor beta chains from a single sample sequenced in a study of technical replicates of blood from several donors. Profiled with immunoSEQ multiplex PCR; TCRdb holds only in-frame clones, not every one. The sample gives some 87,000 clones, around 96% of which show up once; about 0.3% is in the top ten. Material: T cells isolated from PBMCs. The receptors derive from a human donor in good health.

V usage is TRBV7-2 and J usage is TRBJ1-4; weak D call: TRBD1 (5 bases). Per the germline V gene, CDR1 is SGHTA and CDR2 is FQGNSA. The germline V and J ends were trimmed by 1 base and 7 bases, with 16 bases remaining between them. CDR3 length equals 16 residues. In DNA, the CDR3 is TGTGCCAGCAGCTTAGTAATTTCGGGGAGGGGTGAAAAACTGTTTTTT. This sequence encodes CASSLVISGRGEKLFF.

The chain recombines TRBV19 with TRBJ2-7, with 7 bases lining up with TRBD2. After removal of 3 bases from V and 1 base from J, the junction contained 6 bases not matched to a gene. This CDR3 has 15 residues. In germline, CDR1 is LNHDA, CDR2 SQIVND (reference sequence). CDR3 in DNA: TGTGCCAGTAGTATTAGCCAGGGAGGGTCCTACGAGCAGTACTTC. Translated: CASSISQGGSYEQYF.